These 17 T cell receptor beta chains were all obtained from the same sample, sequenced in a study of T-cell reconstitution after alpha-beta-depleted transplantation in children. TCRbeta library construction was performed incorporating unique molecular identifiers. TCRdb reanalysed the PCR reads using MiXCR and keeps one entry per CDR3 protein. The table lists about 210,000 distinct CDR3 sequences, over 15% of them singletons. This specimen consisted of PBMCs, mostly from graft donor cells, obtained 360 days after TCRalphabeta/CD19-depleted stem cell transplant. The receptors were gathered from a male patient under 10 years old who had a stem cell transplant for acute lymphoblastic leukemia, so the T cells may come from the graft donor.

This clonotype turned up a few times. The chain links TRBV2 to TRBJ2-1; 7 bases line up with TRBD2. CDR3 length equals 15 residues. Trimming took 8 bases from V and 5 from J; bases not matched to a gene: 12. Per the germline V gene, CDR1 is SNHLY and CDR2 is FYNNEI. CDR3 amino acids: CASLPRLADNNEQFF. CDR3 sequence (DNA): TGTGCCAGCTTACCACGGCTAGCGGACAACAATGAGCAGTTCTTC.

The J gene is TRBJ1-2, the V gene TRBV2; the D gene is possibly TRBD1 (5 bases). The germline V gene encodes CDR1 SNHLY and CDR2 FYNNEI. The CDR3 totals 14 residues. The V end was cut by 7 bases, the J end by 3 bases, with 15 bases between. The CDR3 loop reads CASTEDIPYYGYTF. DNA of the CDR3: TGTGCCAGCACCGAGGACATCCCCTACTATGGCTACACCTTC. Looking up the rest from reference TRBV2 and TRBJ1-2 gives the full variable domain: EPEVTQTPSHQVTQMGQEVILRCVPISNHLYFYWYRQILGQKVEFLVSFYNNEISEKSEIFDDQFSVERPDGSNFTLKIRSTKLEDSAMYFCASTEDIPYYGYTFGSGTRLTVV.

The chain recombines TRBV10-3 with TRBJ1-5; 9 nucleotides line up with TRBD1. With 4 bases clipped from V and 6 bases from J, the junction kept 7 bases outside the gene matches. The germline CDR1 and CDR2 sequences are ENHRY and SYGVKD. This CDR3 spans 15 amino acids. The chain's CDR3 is CAISVTGGTIQPQHF. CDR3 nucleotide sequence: TGTGCCATCAGTGTCACAGGGGGCACAATTCAGCCCCAGCATTTT.

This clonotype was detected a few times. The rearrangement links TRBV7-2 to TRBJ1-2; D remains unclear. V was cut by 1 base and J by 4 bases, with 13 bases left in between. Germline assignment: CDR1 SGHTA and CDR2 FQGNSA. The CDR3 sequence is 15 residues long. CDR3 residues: CASSLEDGLGYGYTF. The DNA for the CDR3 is TGTGCCAGCAGCTTAGAGGACGGGCTTGGCTATGGCTACACCTTC.

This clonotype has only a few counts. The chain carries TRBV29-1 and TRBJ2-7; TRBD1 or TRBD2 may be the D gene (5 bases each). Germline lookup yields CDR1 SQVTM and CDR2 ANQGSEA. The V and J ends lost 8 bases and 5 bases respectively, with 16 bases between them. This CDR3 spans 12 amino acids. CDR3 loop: CSSAGTGDEQYF. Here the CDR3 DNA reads TGCAGCTCCGCAGGGACGGGTGACGAGCAGTACTTC.

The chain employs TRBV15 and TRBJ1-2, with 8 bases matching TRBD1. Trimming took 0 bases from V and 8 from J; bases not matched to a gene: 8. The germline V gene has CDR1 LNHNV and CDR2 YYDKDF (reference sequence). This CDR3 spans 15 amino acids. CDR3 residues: CATSRDRGQGAGYTF. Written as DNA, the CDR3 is TGTGCCACCAGCAGAGATCGCGGACAGGGTGCAGGCTACACCTTC. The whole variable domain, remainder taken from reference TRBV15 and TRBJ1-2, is DAMVIQNPRYQVTQFGKPVTLSCSQTLNHNVMYWYQQKSSQAPKLLFHYYDKDFNNEADTPDNFQSRRPNTSFCFLDIRSPGLGDTAMYLCATSRDRGQGAGYTFGSGTRLTVV.

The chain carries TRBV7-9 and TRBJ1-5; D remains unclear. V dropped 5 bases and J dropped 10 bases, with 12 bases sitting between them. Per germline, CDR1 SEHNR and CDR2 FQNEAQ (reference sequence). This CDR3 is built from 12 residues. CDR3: CASSPSDRPQHF. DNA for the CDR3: TGTGCCAGCAGCCCGTCGGATCGTCCCCAGCATTTT.

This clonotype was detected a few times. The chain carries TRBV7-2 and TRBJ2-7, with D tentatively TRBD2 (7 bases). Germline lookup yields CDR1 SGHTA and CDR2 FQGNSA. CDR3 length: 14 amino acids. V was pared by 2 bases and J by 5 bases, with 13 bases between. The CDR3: CASSLWGGANEQYF. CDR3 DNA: TGTGCCAGCAGCTTATGGGGGGGGGCAAACGAGCAGTACTTC.

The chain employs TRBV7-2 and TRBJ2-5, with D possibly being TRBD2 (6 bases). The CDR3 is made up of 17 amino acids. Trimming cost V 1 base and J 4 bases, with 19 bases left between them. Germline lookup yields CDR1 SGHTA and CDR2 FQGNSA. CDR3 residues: CASSLGLRRDDRETQYF. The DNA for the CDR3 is TGTGCCAGCAGCTTAGGGCTTAGGAGGGATGATCGAGAGACCCAGTACTTC.

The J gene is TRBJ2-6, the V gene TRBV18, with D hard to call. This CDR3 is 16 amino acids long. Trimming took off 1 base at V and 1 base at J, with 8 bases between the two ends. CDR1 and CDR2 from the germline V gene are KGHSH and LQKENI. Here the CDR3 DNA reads TGTGCCAGCTCACCACAGTCTGTATCTGGGGCCAACGTCCTGACTTTC. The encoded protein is CASSPQSVSGANVLTF.

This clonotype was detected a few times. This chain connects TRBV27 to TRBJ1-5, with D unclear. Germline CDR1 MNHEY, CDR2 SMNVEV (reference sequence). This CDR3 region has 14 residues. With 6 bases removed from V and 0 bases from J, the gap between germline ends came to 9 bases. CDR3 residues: CASRMASSNQPQHF. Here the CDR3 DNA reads TGTGCCAGCAGAATGGCTTCTAGCAATCAGCCCCAGCATTTT.

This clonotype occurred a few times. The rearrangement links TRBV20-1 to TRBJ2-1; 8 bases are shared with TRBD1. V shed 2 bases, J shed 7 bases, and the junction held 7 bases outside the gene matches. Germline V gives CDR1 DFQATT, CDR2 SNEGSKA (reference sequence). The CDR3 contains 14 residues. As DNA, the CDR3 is TGCAGTGCTAGACTCGGACAGGGTGGGAATGAGCAGTTCTTC. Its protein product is CSARLGQGGNEQFF.

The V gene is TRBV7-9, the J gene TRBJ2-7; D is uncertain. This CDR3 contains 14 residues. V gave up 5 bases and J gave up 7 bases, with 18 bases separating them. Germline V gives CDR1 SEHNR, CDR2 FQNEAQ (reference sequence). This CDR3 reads CASSPGARALEQYF. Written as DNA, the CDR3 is TGTGCCAGCAGCCCCGGCGCACGGGCTTTGGAGCAGTACTTC.

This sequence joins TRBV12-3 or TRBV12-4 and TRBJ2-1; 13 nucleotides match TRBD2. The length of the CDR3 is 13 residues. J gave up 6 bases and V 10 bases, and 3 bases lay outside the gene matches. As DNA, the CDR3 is TGTGCCAACGGACTAGCGGGAGTCAATGAGCAGTTCTTC. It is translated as CANGLAGVNEQFF.

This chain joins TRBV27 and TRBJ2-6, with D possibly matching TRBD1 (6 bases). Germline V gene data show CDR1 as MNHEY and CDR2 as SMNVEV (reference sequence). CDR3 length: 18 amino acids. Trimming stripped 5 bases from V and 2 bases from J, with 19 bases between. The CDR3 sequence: CASSHRPGHLTGANVLTF. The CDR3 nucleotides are TGTGCCAGCAGTCATAGACCGGGACATCTTACTGGGGCCAACGTCCTGACTTTC.

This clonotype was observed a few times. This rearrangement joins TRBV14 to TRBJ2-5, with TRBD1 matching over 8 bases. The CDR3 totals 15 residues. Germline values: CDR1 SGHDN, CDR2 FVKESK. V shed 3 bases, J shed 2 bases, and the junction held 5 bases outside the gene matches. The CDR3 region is CASSQRTGTQETQYF. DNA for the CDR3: TGTGCCAGCAGCCAGAGGACAGGGACGCAAGAGACCCAGTACTTC.

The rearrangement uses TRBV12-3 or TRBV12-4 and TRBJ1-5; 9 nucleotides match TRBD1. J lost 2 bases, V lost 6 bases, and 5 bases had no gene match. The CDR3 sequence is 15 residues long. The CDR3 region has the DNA TGTGCCAGCAGACCGGGACAGGGTGGCAATCAGCCCCAGCATTTT. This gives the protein CASRPGQGGNQPQHF.